These T cell receptor beta chains were read from a single sample in a study of blood T cell repertoires in COVID-19. Here immunoSEQ multiplex PCR was the method, and the copy in TCRdb shows in-frame clones only, minus some. The repertoire consists of roughly 39,000 clones, with around 87% occurring once and the leading ten covering less than 25%. Sequenced sample: peripheral blood. All receptors derive from a man in his fifties with active or convalescent COVID-19. Both conserved end residues are part of each CDR3. Each record gives: V gene, J gene, CDR3 length, clone size, D gene, CDR3 protein, CDR3 DNA. D genes are given only for firm matches. A clone size is listed for some rows: how often the clone was seen (once, few, many), or a class if it is expanded.

>TRBV28|TRBJ1-1|13|-|-
CASSLTGNTEAFF
TGTGCCAGCAGCTTAACGGGGAACACTGAAGCTTTCTTT
>TRBV27|TRBJ2-2|16|-|TRBD2
CASTRREGRDTGELFF
TGTGCCAGCACCCGCCGGGAGGGCCGAGACACCGGGGAGCTGTTTTTT
>TRBV6-5|TRBJ2-2|14|many|-
CASRPNDSFRELFF
TGTGCCAGCAGACCCAATGACTCCTTCCGGGAGCTGTTTTTT
>TRBV20-1|TRBJ2-7|11|-|TRBD2
CSGREDYEQYF
TGCAGTGGACGGGAGGACTACGAGCAGTACTTC
>TRBV9|TRBJ2-2|16|-|TRBD1
CASSVAAGGRTGELFF
TGTGCCAGCAGCGTAGCGGCAGGGGGCCGCACCGGGGAGCTGTTTTTT
>TRBV5-1|TRBJ2-3|17|-|-
CASSLVTGTTSTDTQYF
TGCGCCAGCAGCTTGGTTACAGGGACAACTAGCACAGATACGCAGTATTTT
>TRBV5-1|TRBJ2-2|16|-|TRBD2
CASSFSGTSNTGELFF
TGCGCCAGCAGCTTTTCCGGGACTAGTAACACCGGGGAGCTGTTTTTT
>TRBV7-2|TRBJ2-7|16|-|TRBD2
CASSLNSWEGGHEQYF
TGTGCCAGCAGCTTAAACTCATGGGAGGGTGGCCACGAGCAGTACTTC
>TRBV30|TRBJ1-1|16|-|TRBD1
CAWRPLFGTGNTEAFF
TGTGCCTGGAGACCCCTGTTCGGGACAGGGAACACTGAAGCTTTCTTT
>TRBV28|TRBJ1-1|15|-|TRBD1
CASRASQGAGTEAFF
TGTGCCAGCAGGGCTAGTCAGGGGGCCGGCACTGAAGCTTTCTTT
>TRBV5-8|TRBJ1-4|15|-|TRBD1
CASSGLGQSGEKLFF
TGTGCCAGCAGCGGTCTGGGACAGTCGGGGGAAAAACTGTTTTTT
>TRBV27|TRBJ1-6|15|-|-
CASRPGRGARSPLHF
TGTGCCAGCAGACCGGGCAGGGGCGCGCGTTCACCCCTCCACTTT
>TRBV5-4|TRBJ2-3|16|-|TRBD2
CASSLAGGRSTDTQYF
TGTGCCAGCAGCTTGGCGGGGGGGAGATCCACAGATACGCAGTATTTT
>TRBV3-1/TRBV3-2|TRBJ2-1|15|-|-
CASSQSRSGAMKQFF
TGTGCCAGCAGCCAAAGTAGAAGTGGGGCAATGAAGCAGTTCTTC
>TRBV7-9|TRBJ2-3|12|-|TRBD2
CASSPGGATQYF
TGTGCCAGCAGCCCCGGGGGGGCTACGCAGTATTTT
>TRBV7-9|TRBJ2-1|14|-|-
CASCRLVSYNEQFF
TGTGCCAGCTGCCGACTAGTGTCCTACAATGAGCAGTTCTTC
>TRBV29-1|TRBJ1-2|14|-|-
CSVSVGIGEYGYTF
TGCAGCGTTTCAGTGGGTATCGGAGAGTACGGCTACACCTTC
>TRBV2|TRBJ1-3|17|-|-
CASSEAGQLLSGNTIYF
TGTGCCAGCAGTGAAGCGGGCCAGCTTCTCTCTGGAAACACCATATATTTT
>TRBV29-1|TRBJ2-3|14|-|-
CSVEVGAPGDTQYF
TGCAGCGTTGAAGTTGGTGCGCCGGGGGATACGCAGTATTTT
>TRBV5-1|TRBJ1-5|15|-|-
CASSLAPGNNQPQHF
TGCGCCAGCAGCTTGGCCCCGGGAAACAATCAGCCCCAGCATTTT
>TRBV6-1|TRBJ1-6|14|once|-
CASSEPFGGSPLHF
TGTGCCAGCAGTGAACCTTTTGGAGGTTCACCCCTCCACTTT
>TRBV19|TRBJ2-2|16|-|TRBD1
CASSDGTGGFRGELFF
TGTGCCAGTAGCGACGGGACAGGGGGCTTTCGTGGGGAGCTGTTTTTT
>TRBV4-1|TRBJ2-5|12|-|-
CASGWQVETQYF
TGCGCCAGTGGCTGGCAAGTAGAGACCCAGTACTTC
>TRBV3-1/TRBV3-2|TRBJ1-2|15|-|-
CASSQGQAVGYGYTF
TGTGCCAGCAGCCAAGGACAGGCGGTGGGCTATGGCTACACCTTC
>TRBV18|TRBJ1-1|15|medium-sized|TRBD1
CASSQDRGRYTEAFF
TGTGCCAGCTCACAGGACAGGGGAAGGTACACTGAAGCTTTCTTT
>TRBV19|TRBJ2-2|16|-|TRBD1
CASTDRDRSSTGELFF
TGTGCCAGTACCGACCGGGACAGGAGTAGCACCGGGGAGCTGTTTTTT
>TRBV5-1|TRBJ2-1|16|-|TRBD1
CASSTPGTGGYNEQFF
TGCGCCAGCAGCACCCCCGGGACAGGTGGCTACAATGAGCAGTTCTTC
>TRBV5-8|TRBJ2-3|15|-|-
CASRTGGQGADTQYF
TGTGCCAGCAGGACTGGGGGGCAGGGGGCAGATACGCAGTATTTT
>TRBV28|TRBJ1-3|14|once|-
CASSLLRSGNTIYF
TGTGCCAGCAGTTTATTGAGGTCGGGAAACACCATATATTTT
>TRBV5-5|TRBJ2-1|20|-|-
CASSLGGGLRGGHSSYEQFF
TGTGCCAGCAGCTTGGGAGGGGGCCTCCGCGGGGGGCACTCCTCCTATGAGCAGTTCTTC
>TRBV5-4|TRBJ2-3|12|-|-
CASSTGADTQYF
TGTGCCAGCAGCACGGGAGCAGATACGCAGTATTTT
>TRBV9|TRBJ1-6|14|-|-
CASSVGGSNSPLHF
TGTGCCAGCAGCGTTGGCGGATCTAATTCACCCCTCCACTTT
>TRBV5-5|TRBJ1-5|14|-|TRBD1
CASSLVGGDQPQHF
TGTGCCAGCAGCTTGGTAGGGGGCGATCAGCCCCAGCATTTT
>TRBV6-5|TRBJ1-6|13|-|-
CASRAVYNSPLHF
TGTGCCAGCAGGGCAGTTTATAATTCACCCCTCCACTTT
>TRBV2|TRBJ1-6|14|-|-
CASSEGRMNSPLHF
TGTGCCAGCAGTGAGGGCCGGATGAATTCACCCCTCCACTTT
>TRBV12-5|TRBJ1-4|15|-|TRBD1
CASGPTGDSNEKLFF
TGTGCTAGTGGCCCTACAGGGGATTCTAATGAAAAACTGTTTTTT
>TRBV3-1/TRBV3-2|TRBJ1-6|12|-|-
CASSQEGASFTF
TGTGCCAGCAGCCAAGAAGGGGCCAGCTTTACCTTT
>TRBV9|TRBJ2-1|17|-|TRBD1
CASSVDPTTGLYNEQFF
TGTGCCAGCAGCGTAGACCCTACGACAGGGCTCTACAATGAGCAGTTCTTC
>TRBV7-2|TRBJ1-2|13|-|TRBD1
CASSGTGAYGYTF
TGTGCCAGCAGCGGGACAGGGGCTTATGGCTACACCTTC
>TRBV5-1|TRBJ1-4|14|-|-
CASSLGQGGEKLFF
TGCGCCAGCAGCTTGGGTCAGGGAGGAGAAAAACTGTTTTTT
>TRBV6-6|TRBJ2-1|14|-|TRBD2
CASSRLREGDEQFF
TGTGCCAGCAGTCGGCTAAGGGAGGGAGATGAGCAGTTCTTC
>TRBV9|TRBJ2-5|15|-|TRBD2
CASSVGRGGQETQYF
TGTGCCAGCAGCGTAGGACGGGGGGGGCAAGAGACCCAGTACTTC
>TRBV5-1|TRBJ2-3|14|-|TRBD2
CASSFTSGVDTQYF
TGCGCCAGCAGCTTCACTAGCGGGGTAGATACGCAGTATTTT